What follows are 16 T cell receptor beta chains derived from one specimen sequenced in a study of CD8+ T cells in alopecia areata. RNA extraction and reverse transcription yielded cDNA as sequencing template. TCRdb's copy holds only in-frame clones and misses some; the assay was immunoSEQ multiplex PCR. The sample holds 170,000 or so clones, about 71% seen once. Treatment meaning: oral pan-JAK inhibitor, 5-10 mg twice daily. Specimen: CD4+ T cells sorted from blood, collected at week 4, from a patient treated with tofacitinib. The source is a human donor with alopecia areata.

This clone was detected only a few times. The gene calls are TRBV30 and TRBJ1-5, with D hard to call. Germline V gene sequence: CDR1 GTSNPN, CDR2 SVGIG (reference sequence). The CDR3 is made up of 13 amino acids. V lost 1 base, J lost 4 bases, and 8 bases lay in between. In DNA form, the CDR3 reads TGTGCCTGGAGTGCGGAGTTAAATCAGCCCCAGCATTTT. Its protein product is CAWSAELNQPQHF.

This clone was counted a few times. One end of the junction fails to match germline, which may point to a read error. The chain carries TRBV7-3 and TRBJ1-2, with 10 bases lining up with TRBD1. The CDR3 runs 14 residues. The germline CDR1 and CDR2 sequences are SGHTA and FQGTGA. This CDR3 reads CASSSLPKTGGYTF. Written as DNA, the CDR3 is TGTGCCAGCAGCTCACTCCCCAAGACAGGGGGCTATACCTTC.

V usage is TRBV30 and J usage is TRBJ1-2; no reliable D call. The CDR3 length is 13 residues. Germline V gene data show CDR1 as GTSNPN and CDR2 as SVGIG (reference sequence). With 0 bases removed from V and 2 bases from J, the gap between germline ends came to 7 bases. DNA of the CDR3: TGTGCCTGGAGTGTACGGGAAAACTATGGCTACACCTTC. It translates to CAWSVRENYGYTF.

There are a few counts of this clone. The chain employs TRBV30 and TRBJ2-7; D unclear. Germline lookup yields CDR1 GTSNPN and CDR2 SVGIG (reference sequence). The CDR3 runs to 14 residues. Trimming shortened V by 2 bases and J by 2 bases, and 13 bases separated the two germline ends. CDR3 coding DNA: TGTGCCTGGAGTACGGCCCTAGGGCCCTACGAGCAGTACTTC. This gives the protein CAWSTALGPYEQYF.

This clone was counted a single time. The same CDR3 arises from other DNA sequences in this sample as well. The genes are TRBV15 and TRBJ2-7; D remains unclear. CDR1 is LNHNV and CDR2 is YYDKDF in the germline V gene (reference sequence). Trimming took off 0 bases at V and 1 base at J, with 4 bases between the two ends. The CDR3 length is 13 residues. The CDR3 reads CATSRDRSYEQYF. CDR3 coding DNA: TGTGCCACCAGCAGAGACAGGTCCTACGAGCAGTACTTC.

This clone has only a few counts. This chain connects TRBV29-1 to TRBJ2-1; no definite D call. This CDR3 contains 14 residues. Germline V gene data show CDR1 as SQVTM and CDR2 as ANQGSEA. V was clipped by 2 bases and J by 4 bases, with 12 bases between them. CDR3 DNA sequence: TGCAGCGTTGAACCCCCCCCGTCTTACAATGAGCAGTTCTTC. Its translation is CSVEPPPSYNEQFF.

The V and J genes are TRBV5-1 and TRBJ2-3, with D tentatively TRBD1 or TRBD2 (5 bases each). Germline CDR1 SGHRS, CDR2 YFSETQ. The CDR3 runs 13 residues. Between the trimmed V and J ends, which lost 4 bases and 0 bases, there was a span of 6 bases. CDR3 amino acids: CASSRDSTDTQYF. In DNA, the CDR3 is TGCGCCAGCAGCCGGGACAGCACAGATACGCAGTATTTT.

This sequence joins TRBV25-1 and TRBJ1-1; 7 nucleotides agree with TRBD1. The CDR3 runs to 16 residues. The ends lost 3 bases at V and 0 bases at J; junction bases unmatched: 7. The germline CDR1 and CDR2 sequences are MGHDK and SYGVNS. CDR3 nucleotide sequence: TGTGCCAGCAGTGAGCCATACAGGGGAATGAACACTGAAGCTTTCTTT. Translated: CASSEPYRGMNTEAFF.

This rearrangement joins TRBV29-1 to TRBJ1-1; D is unresolved. Deletions cut 4 bases from V and 7 bases from J, with 19 bases between. In germline, CDR1 is SQVTM, CDR2 ANQGSEA. This CDR3 has 14 residues. CDR3 region: CSVGPDGMGDEAFF. DNA for the CDR3: TGCAGCGTTGGTCCTGACGGGATGGGAGATGAAGCTTTCTTT. Looking up the rest from reference TRBV29-1 and TRBJ1-1 gives the full variable domain: SAVISQKPSRDICQRGTSLTIQCQVDSQVTMMFWYRQQPGQSLTLIATANQGSEATYESGFVIDKFPISRPNLTFSTLTVSNMSPEDSSIYLCSVGPDGMGDEAFFGQGTRLTVV.

This clone has only a few counts. This chain uses TRBV10-3 with TRBJ1-5; D not certain. V lost 2 bases and J 3 bases, leaving 5 bases between the germline ends. The CDR3 has 13 amino acids. Per the germline V gene, CDR1 is ENHRY and CDR2 is SYGVKD. In DNA form, the CDR3 reads TGTGCCATCAGTGAGAGTACCAATCAGCCCCAGCATTTT. This translates into CAISESTNQPQHF.

V is TRBV18 and J is TRBJ2-3; a weak D match, TRBD2 (5 bases). This CDR3 contains 14 residues. The germline V and J ends were trimmed by 4 bases and 4 bases, with 12 bases remaining between them. Germline CDR1 is KGHSH and CDR2 is LQKENI. The CDR3 nucleotides are TGTGCCAGCTCACTGGACTCGCGCCCAGATACGCAGTATTTT. As protein: CASSLDSRPDTQYF.

The gene calls are TRBV30 and TRBJ2-7; D ambiguous. There are 13 residues in the CDR3. Trimming stripped 1 base from V and 3 bases from J, with 10 bases between. CDR1 is GTSNPN and CDR2 is SVGIG in the germline V gene (reference sequence). In nucleotides, the CDR3 is TGTGCCTGGAGTGGGGCCTTGGGCTACGAGCAGTACTTC. This codes for CAWSGALGYEQYF. The full variable domain, in which reference TRBV30 and TRBJ2-7 provide the parts outside the CDR3, is SQTIHQWPATLVQPVGSPLSLECTVEGTSNPNLYWYRQAAGRGLQLLFYSVGIGQISSEVPQNLSASRPQDRQFILSSKKLLLSDSGFYLCAWSGALGYEQYFGPGTRLTVT.

In this sample, this clone turned up a few times. The CDR3 nucleotides are TGCGCCAGCAGCTTGATGGGGCGGGAAGAGACCCAGTACTTC. As protein: CASSLMGREETQYF. The chain employs TRBV5-1 and TRBJ2-5; D is possibly TRBD1 or TRBD2 (5 bases each). The CDR3 covers 14 residues. V lost 1 base, J lost 3 bases, and 10 bases lay in between. Germline CDR1 and CDR2: SGHRS and YFSETQ. Looking up the rest from reference TRBV5-1 and TRBJ2-5 gives the full variable domain: KAGVTQTPRYLIKTRGQQVTLSCSPISGHRSVSWYQQTPGQGLQFLFEYFSETQRNKGNFPGRFSGRQFSNSRSEMNVSTLELGDSALYLCASSLMGREETQYFGPGTRLLVL.

On this clone: Other DNA sequences within the sample encode an identical CDR3. This chain joins TRBV30 and TRBJ1-5; tentatively, D is TRBD1 (5 bases). Trimming took 0 bases from V and 1 from J, leaving 10 bases between them. Germline loops: CDR1 GTSNPN, CDR2 SVGIG (reference sequence). This CDR3 spans 15 amino acids. DNA for the CDR3: TGTGCCTGGAGTGTACGCAGGGACAGCAATCAGCCCCAGCATTTT. This sequence encodes CAWSVRRDSNQPQHF.

The chain employs TRBV5-6 and TRBJ2-2; unclear D gene. Germline assignment: CDR1 SGHDT and CDR2 YYEEEE. The CDR3 covers 14 residues. V lost 0 bases and J lost 5, with 8 bases in between. The CDR3 reads CASSLALATGELFF. In DNA, the CDR3 is TGTGCCAGCAGCTTGGCGCTTGCTACCGGGGAGCTGTTTTTT.

The V gene is TRBV29-1, the J gene TRBJ2-7; D is perhaps TRBD1 (6 bases). Germline V gene sequence: CDR1 SQVTM, CDR2 ANQGSEA. V was shortened by 2 bases and J by 6 bases, with 14 bases between the two germline ends. This CDR3 contains 13 residues. CDR3 DNA sequence: TGCAGCGTTGAAACCAGGACAGACCGCGAGCAGTACTTC. Translating it yields CSVETRTDREQYF.